This T cell receptor beta chain was sequenced during a study of blood T cell repertoires in COVID-19. This CDR3 spans 16 amino acids. The germline V and J ends were trimmed by 0 bases and 1 base, with 10 bases remaining between them. Germline V gene lookup returns CDR1 SGDLS and CDR2 YYNGEE. The protocol was immunoSEQ multiplex PCR, while the TCRdb copy is restricted to in-frame clones and leaves out a portion. The sample records about 130,000 clones, around 73% being singletons. This clonotype was sampled from a man aged 55-75 years who had recovered from COVID-19. Sequencing used peripheral blood. This rearrangement joins TRBV9 to TRBJ2-2, with a possible D match to TRBD1 (6 bases). In DNA, the CDR3 is TGTGCCAGCAGCGTAGTTCGAGGGGGGAACACCGGGGAGCTGTTTTTT. This translates into CASSVVRGGNTGELFF.